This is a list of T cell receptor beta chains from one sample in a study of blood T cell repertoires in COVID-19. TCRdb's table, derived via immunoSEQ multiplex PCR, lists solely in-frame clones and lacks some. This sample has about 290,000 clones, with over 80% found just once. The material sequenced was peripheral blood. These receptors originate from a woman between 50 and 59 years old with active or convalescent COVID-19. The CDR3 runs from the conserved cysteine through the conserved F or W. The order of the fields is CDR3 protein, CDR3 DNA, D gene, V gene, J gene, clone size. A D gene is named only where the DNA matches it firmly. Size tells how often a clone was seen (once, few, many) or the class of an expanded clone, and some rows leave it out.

cdr3_aa: CSAGRDNEQFF
cdr3_nt: TGCAGTGCTGGCAGGGACAATGAGCAGTTCTTC
d_call: -
v_call: TRBV20-1
j_call: TRBJ2-1
clone_size: -

cdr3_aa: CASQRQGDYGYTF
cdr3_nt: TGTGCCAGTCAGAGGCAGGGCGACTATGGCTACACCTTC
d_call: -
v_call: TRBV12-3/TRBV12-4
j_call: TRBJ1-2
clone_size: -

cdr3_aa: CASSNAGTSTDTQYF
cdr3_nt: TGTGCCAGCAGCAACGCCGGGACTAGCACAGATACGCAGTATTTT
d_call: -
v_call: TRBV11-2
j_call: TRBJ2-3
clone_size: -

cdr3_aa: CASSPRGTGTEAFF
cdr3_nt: TGTGCCAGCAGCCCCAGGGGGACAGGGACTGAAGCTTTCTTT
d_call: TRBD1
v_call: TRBV9
j_call: TRBJ1-1
clone_size: once

cdr3_aa: CASSEGRVRGRGEQFF
cdr3_nt: TGTGCCAGCAGTGAAGGACGGGTGCGCGGGAGGGGTGAGCAGTTCTTC
d_call: TRBD2
v_call: TRBV6-1
j_call: TRBJ2-1
clone_size: -

cdr3_aa: CASSTGQGGTEAFF
cdr3_nt: TGTGCCAGTAGTACAGGACAGGGCGGCACTGAAGCTTTCTTT
d_call: TRBD1
v_call: TRBV19
j_call: TRBJ1-1
clone_size: -

cdr3_aa: CASSPRVTGSYEQYF
cdr3_nt: TGCGCCAGCAGCCCGCGTGTAACCGGCTCCTACGAGCAGTACTTC
d_call: -
v_call: TRBV5-1
j_call: TRBJ2-7
clone_size: -

cdr3_aa: CSVETRTALNTEAFF
cdr3_nt: TGCAGCGTCGAGACCCGGACAGCCCTGAACACTGAAGCTTTCTTT
d_call: -
v_call: TRBV29-1
j_call: TRBJ1-1
clone_size: -

cdr3_aa: CASSQAEATIYF
cdr3_nt: TGTGCCAGCAGCCAAGCGGAGGCCACCATATATTTT
d_call: -
v_call: TRBV3-1/TRBV3-2
j_call: TRBJ1-3
clone_size: -

cdr3_aa: CASSPTSGSGYNEQFF
cdr3_nt: TGTGCCAGCAGCCCCACTAGCGGGAGCGGGTACAATGAGCAGTTCTTC
d_call: TRBD2
v_call: TRBV3-1/TRBV3-2
j_call: TRBJ2-1
clone_size: -

cdr3_aa: CASSYSGQEVYGYTF
cdr3_nt: TGTGCCAGCAGTTACTCGGGACAGGAAGTCTATGGCTACACCTTC
d_call: TRBD1
v_call: TRBV6-2/TRBV6-3
j_call: TRBJ1-2
clone_size: -

cdr3_aa: CASSEAGGLFF
cdr3_nt: TGTGCCAGCAGTGAAGCGGGAGGACTGTTTTTT
d_call: -
v_call: TRBV2
j_call: TRBJ1-4
clone_size: -

cdr3_aa: CASSLAQQALYEQYF
cdr3_nt: TGCGCCAGCAGCTTGGCCCAACAGGCCTTATACGAGCAGTACTTC
d_call: -
v_call: TRBV5-1
j_call: TRBJ2-7
clone_size: -

cdr3_aa: CASSIDPTGPMETQYF
cdr3_nt: TGTGCCAGTAGTATAGACCCGACAGGCCCTATGGAGACCCAGTACTTC
d_call: -
v_call: TRBV19
j_call: TRBJ2-5
clone_size: -

cdr3_aa: CASSVVSSGSTDTQYF
cdr3_nt: TGTGCCAGCAGCGTAGTCTCTAGCGGGAGCACAGATACGCAGTATTTT
d_call: TRBD2
v_call: TRBV9
j_call: TRBJ2-3
clone_size: -

cdr3_aa: CASSGTGDSIQYF
cdr3_nt: TGTGCCAGCTCCGGGACAGGGGATAGCATTCAGTACTTC
d_call: TRBD1
v_call: TRBV19
j_call: TRBJ2-4
clone_size: few

cdr3_aa: CATSDSELEEGEQYF
cdr3_nt: TGTGCCACCAGTGATTCGGAATTGGAAGAGGGCGAGCAGTACTTC
d_call: -
v_call: TRBV24-1
j_call: TRBJ2-7
clone_size: -

cdr3_aa: CASSEGLAETYEQYF
cdr3_nt: TGTGCCAGCAGTGAAGGGCTAGCGGAGACCTACGAGCAGTACTTC
d_call: TRBD2
v_call: TRBV2
j_call: TRBJ2-7
clone_size: -

cdr3_aa: CSVEDSDLGQSSYNEQFF
cdr3_nt: TGCAGCGTTGAAGATTCCGATTTAGGACAGAGCTCCTACAATGAGCAGTTCTTC
d_call: -
v_call: TRBV29-1
j_call: TRBJ2-1
clone_size: -

cdr3_aa: CASSLGGTSPEQFF
cdr3_nt: TGTGCCAGCAGCTTAGGCGGGACTAGCCCTGAGCAGTTCTTC
d_call: TRBD2
v_call: TRBV11-2
j_call: TRBJ2-1
clone_size: -

cdr3_aa: CAISESQNTDTQYF
cdr3_nt: TGTGCCATCAGTGAGTCGCAGAACACAGATACGCAGTATTTT
d_call: -
v_call: TRBV10-3
j_call: TRBJ2-3
clone_size: -

cdr3_aa: CAISESGGGSQPQHF
cdr3_nt: TGTGCCATCAGTGAGTCAGGGGGTGGTTCTCAGCCCCAGCATTTT
d_call: -
v_call: TRBV10-3
j_call: TRBJ1-5
clone_size: -

cdr3_aa: CASSPLSGGYEQYF
cdr3_nt: TGCGCCAGCAGCCCCCTCTCCGGGGGCTACGAGCAGTACTTC
d_call: -
v_call: TRBV5-1
j_call: TRBJ2-7
clone_size: -

cdr3_aa: CASSSPSTMGYTF
cdr3_nt: TGTGCCAGCAGCTCCCCTAGTACCATGGGCTACACCTTC
d_call: -
v_call: TRBV28
j_call: TRBJ1-2
clone_size: few

cdr3_aa: CASSLTGYGYTF
cdr3_nt: TGTGCCAGCAGTTTAACCGGCTATGGCTACACCTTC
d_call: -
v_call: TRBV12-3/TRBV12-4
j_call: TRBJ1-2
clone_size: -

cdr3_aa: CASKSTGDGNTIYF
cdr3_nt: TGTGCCAGTAAGTCGACAGGGGACGGAAACACCATATATTTT
d_call: TRBD1
v_call: TRBV6-5
j_call: TRBJ1-3
clone_size: -

cdr3_aa: CASSQGATYGYTF
cdr3_nt: TGTGCCAGCAGCCAAGGGGCGACCTATGGCTACACCTTC
d_call: -
v_call: TRBV3-1/TRBV3-2
j_call: TRBJ1-2
clone_size: -

cdr3_aa: CASAEDRLGEQYF
cdr3_nt: TGTGCCAGCGCGGAAGACCGGCTCGGCGAGCAGTACTTC
d_call: -
v_call: TRBV5-4
j_call: TRBJ2-7
clone_size: -

cdr3_aa: CSVEDRDRRQGYTF
cdr3_nt: TGCAGCGTTGAAGATCGGGACAGGCGGCAGGGCTACACCTTC
d_call: TRBD1
v_call: TRBV29-1
j_call: TRBJ1-2
clone_size: few

cdr3_aa: CASRQGQGTYSGANVLTF
cdr3_nt: TGTGCCAGCAGACAGGGACAGGGGACGTACTCTGGGGCCAACGTCCTGACTTTC
d_call: TRBD1
v_call: TRBV3-1/TRBV3-2
j_call: TRBJ2-6
clone_size: few

cdr3_aa: CASSFGTGGFSGNTIYF
cdr3_nt: TGTGCCAGCAGCTTCGGGACAGGGGGTTTCTCTGGAAACACCATATATTTT
d_call: TRBD1
v_call: TRBV5-5
j_call: TRBJ1-3
clone_size: few

cdr3_aa: CASGLAGGETQYF
cdr3_nt: TGTGCCAGCGGATTAGCGGGAGGAGAGACCCAGTACTTC
d_call: TRBD2
v_call: TRBV9
j_call: TRBJ2-5
clone_size: -

cdr3_aa: CASSIVGTSRTGELFF
cdr3_nt: TGTGCCAGTAGTATAGTAGGGACTAGCCGTACCGGGGAGCTGTTTTTT
d_call: TRBD2
v_call: TRBV19
j_call: TRBJ2-2
clone_size: -

cdr3_aa: CATMTGSEQYF
cdr3_nt: TGTGCCACCATGACAGGGTCCGAGCAGTACTTC
d_call: TRBD1
v_call: TRBV5-8
j_call: TRBJ2-7
clone_size: -

cdr3_aa: CASTAGGSTYNEQFF
cdr3_nt: TGTGCCAGCACCGCCGGCGGGAGCACCTACAATGAGCAGTTCTTC
d_call: TRBD2
v_call: TRBV9
j_call: TRBJ2-1
clone_size: -

cdr3_aa: CASSIRTDTQYF
cdr3_nt: TGTGCCAGTAGTATTCGTACAGATACGCAGTATTTT
d_call: -
v_call: TRBV19
j_call: TRBJ2-3
clone_size: -

cdr3_aa: CAIRVLAGGSNEQFF
cdr3_nt: TGTGCCATCAGGGTTCTAGCGGGAGGGTCGAATGAGCAGTTCTTC
d_call: TRBD2
v_call: TRBV10-3
j_call: TRBJ2-1
clone_size: -

cdr3_aa: CASSLPPQGAYEQYF
cdr3_nt: TGTGCCAGCAGCTTGCCCCCTCAGGGGGCCTACGAGCAGTACTTC
d_call: TRBD1
v_call: TRBV5-8
j_call: TRBJ2-7
clone_size: -

cdr3_aa: CASSLASSNYGYTF
cdr3_nt: TGCGCCAGCAGCTTGGCTTCGTCTAACTATGGCTACACCTTC
d_call: -
v_call: TRBV5-1
j_call: TRBJ1-2
clone_size: -

cdr3_aa: CASRDRGRSKLFF
cdr3_nt: TGTGCCAGCCGCGACAGGGGGCGATCGAAACTGTTTTTT
d_call: TRBD1
v_call: TRBV3-1/TRBV3-2
j_call: TRBJ1-4
clone_size: -

cdr3_aa: CASSEYRDRGVNTEAFF
cdr3_nt: TGCGCCAGCAGTGAGTACCGGGACAGGGGCGTGAACACTGAAGCTTTCTTT
d_call: TRBD1
v_call: TRBV10-2
j_call: TRBJ1-1
clone_size: -

cdr3_aa: CASSYVSSGIYEQYF
cdr3_nt: TGTGCCAGCAGTTACGTGTCTAGCGGGATCTACGAGCAGTACTTC
d_call: TRBD2
v_call: TRBV6-5
j_call: TRBJ2-7
clone_size: -

cdr3_aa: CASSLKLATEQFF
cdr3_nt: TGTGCCAGCAGTTTAAAGCTAGCAACTGAGCAGTTCTTC
d_call: -
v_call: TRBV12-3/TRBV12-4
j_call: TRBJ2-1
clone_size: -

cdr3_aa: CASSTRGKRELFF
cdr3_nt: TGTGCCAGCAGTACAAGGGGGAAGCGGGAGCTGTTTTTT
d_call: -
v_call: TRBV12-3/TRBV12-4
j_call: TRBJ2-2
clone_size: -

cdr3_aa: CSASEGGKGVYEQFF
cdr3_nt: TGCAGTGCTAGTGAGGGGGGAAAGGGTGTTTATGAGCAGTTCTTC
d_call: -
v_call: TRBV20-1
j_call: TRBJ2-1
clone_size: -

cdr3_aa: CASSPTSGDTQGPQETQYF
cdr3_nt: TGTGCCAGCTCACCGACTAGCGGGGACACTCAGGGCCCCCAAGAGACCCAGTACTTC
d_call: TRBD2
v_call: TRBV18
j_call: TRBJ2-5
clone_size: -

cdr3_aa: CASSFRTGAYVDTQYF
cdr3_nt: TGTGCCAGCAGTTTTCGAACGGGAGCCTACGTAGATACGCAGTATTTT
d_call: -
v_call: TRBV28
j_call: TRBJ2-3
clone_size: -

cdr3_aa: CASSQSSGSYTGELFF
cdr3_nt: TGTGCCAGCAGTCAATCTAGCGGGAGTTACACCGGGGAGCTGTTTTTT
d_call: TRBD2
v_call: TRBV7-3
j_call: TRBJ2-2
clone_size: -

cdr3_aa: CATSGGTGPTDTQYF
cdr3_nt: TGTGCCACCTCCGGGGGGACAGGGCCCACAGATACGCAGTATTTT
d_call: TRBD1
v_call: TRBV24-1
j_call: TRBJ2-3
clone_size: -

cdr3_aa: CASSQEPATNEKLFF
cdr3_nt: TGCGCCAGCAGCCAAGAGCCGGCAACTAATGAAAAACTGTTTTTT
d_call: -
v_call: TRBV4-1
j_call: TRBJ1-4
clone_size: once

cdr3_aa: CASSPLSGAQNIQYF
cdr3_nt: TGTGCCAGCTCACCACTATCAGGGGCCCAAAACATTCAGTACTTC
d_call: -
v_call: TRBV18
j_call: TRBJ2-4
clone_size: -

cdr3_aa: CASSEGLSGGGLETQYF
cdr3_nt: TGTGCCAGCAGTGAAGGGCTTAGCGGGGGTGGGTTGGAGACCCAGTACTTC
d_call: TRBD2
v_call: TRBV25-1
j_call: TRBJ2-5
clone_size: -